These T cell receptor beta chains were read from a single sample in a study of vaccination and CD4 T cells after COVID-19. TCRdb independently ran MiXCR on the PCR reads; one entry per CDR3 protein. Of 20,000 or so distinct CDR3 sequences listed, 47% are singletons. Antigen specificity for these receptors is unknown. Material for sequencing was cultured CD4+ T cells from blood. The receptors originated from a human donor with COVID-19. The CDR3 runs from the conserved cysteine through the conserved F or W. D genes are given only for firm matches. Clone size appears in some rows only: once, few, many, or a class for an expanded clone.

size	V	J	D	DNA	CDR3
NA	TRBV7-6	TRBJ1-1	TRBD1	TGTGCCAGCAGCTTAAGGCCCGGGACAGCGAACACTGAAGCTTTCTTT	CASSLRPGTANTEAFF
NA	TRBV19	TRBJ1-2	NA	TGTGCCAGTGGGGGGACTGAGGGTCTCTACTACACCTTC	CASGGTEGLYYTF
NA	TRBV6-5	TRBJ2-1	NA	TGTGCCAGCAGTTACGGGGGCCGGGGGAGTAGCTCCTACAATGAGCAGTTCTTC	CASSYGGRGSSSYNEQFF
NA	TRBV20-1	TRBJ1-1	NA	TGCAGTGCTAGGGGCGCGTGGGGTACTACGAACACTGAAGCTTTCTTT	CSARGAWGTTNTEAFF
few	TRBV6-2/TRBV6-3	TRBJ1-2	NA	TGTGCCAGCACCACTAGACAGGCGGATGGCTACACCTTC	CASTTRQADGYTF
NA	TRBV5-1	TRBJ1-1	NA	TGCGCCAGCAGCTCCCTTACCCTCAGGGGCGGCGCTGAAGCTTTCTTT	CASSSLTLRGGAEAFF
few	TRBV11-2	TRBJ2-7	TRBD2	TGTGCCAGCAGCCCACGGGAGCGGGGGGTCTCCTACGAGCAGTACTTC	CASSPRERGVSYEQYF
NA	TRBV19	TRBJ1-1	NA	TGTGCCAGTAGTATTGCAGGGCGGAGGGCTGAAGCTTTCTTT	CASSIAGRRAEAFF
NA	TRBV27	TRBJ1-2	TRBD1	TGTGCCAGCAGTGCTACCCGGGACAGGGGCGGGTATGGCTACACCTTC	CASSATRDRGGYGYTF
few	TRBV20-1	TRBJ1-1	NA	TGCAGTGCTAGAGAGTTGGGACTAGCGAACACTGAAGCTTTCTTT	CSARELGLANTEAFF
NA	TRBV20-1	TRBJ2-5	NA	TGCAGTGCCGCGAGTGGTAGCGAGACCCAGTACTTC	CSAASGSETQYF
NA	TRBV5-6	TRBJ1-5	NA	TGTGCCAGCAGCTTGGGTTGGGGAGATCAGCCCCAGCATTTT	CASSLGWGDQPQHF
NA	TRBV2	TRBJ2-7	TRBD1	TGTGCCACTGCGAGACCGACGGGACAGGGGATTTACGAGCAGTACTTC	CATARPTGQGIYEQYF
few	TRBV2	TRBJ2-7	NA	TGTGCCAGCAGTGATTCGTCTTGGGCGCTTGAGCAGTACTTC	CASSDSSWALEQYF
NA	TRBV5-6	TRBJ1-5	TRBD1	TGTGCCAGCAGCGATTACAGGGGCGGCAATCAGCCCCAGCATTTT	CASSDYRGGNQPQHF
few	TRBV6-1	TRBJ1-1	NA	TGTGCCAGCATCTTACGGGGAAATGTGAACACTGAAGCTTTCTTT	CASILRGNVNTEAFF
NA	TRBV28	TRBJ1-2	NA	TGTGCCAGCAGTTTTCCCTCGGGGTACGGCTATGGCTACACCTTC	CASSFPSGYGYGYTF
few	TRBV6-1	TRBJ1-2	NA	TGTGCCAGCAGTGAAGAGTTCAGGGGTAGCTACACCTTC	CASSEEFRGSYTF
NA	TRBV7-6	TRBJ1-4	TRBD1	TGTGCCAGCAGCTTGAACAGGGGGACTAATGAAAAACTGTTTTTT	CASSLNRGTNEKLFF
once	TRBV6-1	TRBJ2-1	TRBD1	TGTGCCAGCAGCCCAACAGGGGCTGGCTCCTGCAATGAGCAGTTCTTC	CASSPTGAGSCNEQFF
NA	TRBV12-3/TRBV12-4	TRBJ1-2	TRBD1	TGTGCCAGCAGTACGGACAGGGGGTCGGGTGGCTACACCTTC	CASSTDRGSGGYTF
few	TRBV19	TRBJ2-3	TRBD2	TGTGCCAGTAGCGACTGGCGGGGGGGTCGCACAGATACGCAGTATTTT	CASSDWRGGRTDTQYF
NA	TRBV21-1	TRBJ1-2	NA	TGTGTCAGCAGCACCCCGGGGGACAGGGAACGCTATGGCTACACCTTC	CVSSTPGDRERYGYTF
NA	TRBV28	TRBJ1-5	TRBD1	TGTGCCAGCTCCGACAGGGCCAATCAGCCCCAGCATTTT	CASSDRANQPQHF
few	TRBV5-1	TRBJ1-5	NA	TGCGCCAGCAGACCGACAGGCGGCAATCAGCCCCAGCATTTT	CASRPTGGNQPQHF
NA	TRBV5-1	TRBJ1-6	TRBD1	TGCGCCAGCAGCTTGGGGGGGGACAGCAATTCACCCCTCCACTTT	CASSLGGDSNSPLHF
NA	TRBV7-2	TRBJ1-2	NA	TGTGCCAGCAGCTTAGTTCCTGAAGCCTATGGCTACACCTTC	CASSLVPEAYGYTF
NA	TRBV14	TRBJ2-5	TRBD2	TGTGCCAGCAGCCAAGATTCTAGCGGGATATCAAAGACCCAGTACTTC	CASSQDSSGISKTQYF
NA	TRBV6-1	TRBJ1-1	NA	TGTGCCAGCAGTGACGGCGTGAACACTGAAGCTTTCTTT	CASSDGVNTEAFF
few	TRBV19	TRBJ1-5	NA	TGTGCCAGTAGTATGAAGGCAGGGTATCAGCCCCAGCATTTT	CASSMKAGYQPQHF
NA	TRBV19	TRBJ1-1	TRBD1	TGTGCCAGTAGTATAGTCGGGACAGGGGGTCCTGAAGCTTTCTTT	CASSIVGTGGPEAFF
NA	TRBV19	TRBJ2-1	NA	TGTGCCAGTAGTTTTTTAGAGGGTGAGCAGTTCTTC	CASSFLEGEQFF
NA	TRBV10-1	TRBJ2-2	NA	TGCGCCAGCGGGGACCAAACGAACACCGGGGAGCTGTTTTTT	CASGDQTNTGELFF
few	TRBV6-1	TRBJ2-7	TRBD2	TGTGCCAGCTGTAGGACTAGCGGGGGTTACTACGAGCAGTACTTC	CASCRTSGGYYEQYF
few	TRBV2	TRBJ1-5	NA	TGTGCCAGCAGGGAATCGAATAGGGTTAGCAATCAGCCCCAGCATTTT	CASRESNRVSNQPQHF
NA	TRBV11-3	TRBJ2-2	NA	TGTGCCAGCAGCCCAGACCTGGGGGAGCTGTTTTTT	CASSPDLGELFF
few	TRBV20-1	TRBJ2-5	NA	TGCAGTGCCGGACGTAACCAAGAGACCCAGTACTTC	CSAGRNQETQYF
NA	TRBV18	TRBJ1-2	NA	TGTGCCAGCTCACCAGGCGACGGGGTCGGCTACACCTTC	CASSPGDGVGYTF
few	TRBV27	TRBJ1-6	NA	TGTGCCAGCAGACTGGGGCGGGATAATTCACCCCTCCACTTT	CASRLGRDNSPLHF
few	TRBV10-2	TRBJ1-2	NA	TGCGCCAGCAGAGCCGGGAACTATTACGGCTACACCTTC	CASRAGNYYGYTF
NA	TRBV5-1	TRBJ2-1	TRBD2	TGCGCCAGTAGGACTAGCGAGTCCTCCTCCTACAATGAGCAGTTCTTC	CASRTSESSSYNEQFF
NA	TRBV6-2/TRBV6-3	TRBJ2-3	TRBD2	TGTGCCAGCAGTTATCCAGCGGGGGGGACAGATACGCAGTATTTT	CASSYPAGGTDTQYF
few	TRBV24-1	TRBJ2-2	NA	TGTGCCACCAGCGACACGGAGCGGGCCGCGGGGGAGCTGTTTTTT	CATSDTERAAGELFF
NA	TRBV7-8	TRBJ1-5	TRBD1	TGTGCCAGCAGCTTAGACAGGGGCCGCAATCAGCCCCAGCATTTT	CASSLDRGRNQPQHF
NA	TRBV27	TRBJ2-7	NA	TGTGCCAGCAGCCCCGGACCCGACCGATTCTCCTACGAGCAGTACTTC	CASSPGPDRFSYEQYF
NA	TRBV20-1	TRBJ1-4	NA	TGCAGTGCTAGTCAGGGGAGAACTAATGAAAAACTGTTTTTT	CSASQGRTNEKLFF
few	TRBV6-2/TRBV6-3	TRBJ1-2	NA	TGTGCCAGCAGTTACGAGAGTAAGGGCTACACCTTC	CASSYESKGYTF
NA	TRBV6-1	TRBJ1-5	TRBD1	TGTGCCAGCAGCCCTGACAGGGTGAGTCAGCCCCAGCATTTT	CASSPDRVSQPQHF
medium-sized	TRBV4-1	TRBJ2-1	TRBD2	TGCGCCAGCAGCCGGACTAGCGGGACCAATGAGCAGTTCTTC	CASSRTSGTNEQFF
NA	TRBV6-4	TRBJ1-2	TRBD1	TGTGCCAGCAGTGCTTCGGGACAGGGGGCGGGCTACACCTTC	CASSASGQGAGYTF
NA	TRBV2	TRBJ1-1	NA	TGTGCCAGCAGTGTTGCCACTGAAGCTTTCTTT	CASSVATEAFF
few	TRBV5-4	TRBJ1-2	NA	TGTGCCAGCAGCCTACCCCAGGGAGGACGGGTTAGCGGCTACACCTTC	CASSLPQGGRVSGYTF
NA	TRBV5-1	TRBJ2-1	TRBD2	TGCGCCAGCAGCTTGCGAACTTCTCCCCTCCGGGCTAGCGGGGGGTTAAATGAGCAGTTCTTC	CASSLRTSPLRASGGLNEQFF
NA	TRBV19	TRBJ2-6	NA	TGTGCCAGTAGTACGGGGACGGGGGCCAACGTCCTGACTTTC	CASSTGTGANVLTF
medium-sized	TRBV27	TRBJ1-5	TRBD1	TGTGCCAGCAGCGAGACAGGGACGACGTCCCAGCATTTT	CASSETGTTSQHF
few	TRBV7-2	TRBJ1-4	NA	TGTGCCAGCAACACAAGGGCAGGGGTTGATGAAAAACTGTTTTTT	CASNTRAGVDEKLFF
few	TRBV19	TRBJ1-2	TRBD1	TGTGCCAGTAGTACTCGACAGGGGGCGGGCAATGGCTACACCTTC	CASSTRQGAGNGYTF
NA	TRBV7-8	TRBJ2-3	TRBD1	TGTGCCAGCAGCACCGGACAGGGCGATACGCAGTATTTT	CASSTGQGDTQYF
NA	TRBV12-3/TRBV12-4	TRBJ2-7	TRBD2	TGTGCCAGCACCGGGACTAGCCTCGAGCAGTACTTC	CASTGTSLEQYF
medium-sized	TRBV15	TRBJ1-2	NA	TGTGCCACCAGCAGAGGGACGGGGCAGGGGAAGGGCTACACCTTC	CATSRGTGQGKGYTF